The source of this TCR beta chain is a study of cytomegalovirus exposure and HLA in healthy donors. V was cut by 0 bases and J by 4 bases, with 13 bases left in between. Germline V gene sequence: CDR1 SGDLS, CDR2 YYNGEE. This CDR3 spans 15 amino acids. This clone was picked up one time. PCR employed 60 Vbeta and 13 Jbeta primers. Sequencing used immunoSEQ multiplex PCR; TCRdb keeps in-frame clones, though not all of them. Counted here are over 150,000 clones, roughly four fifths occurring once; the ten biggest clones make up over 1.5%. Material for sequencing was PBMCs. This TCR came from a man between 50 and 59 years old in good health and CMV-seronegative. The V call is TRBV9, the J call TRBJ1-1; D perhaps matches TRBD1 (6 bases). The CDR3 nucleotides are TGTGCCAGCAGCGTAGGGGCAGGGGAGGGCACTGAAGCTTTCTTT. It is translated as CASSVGAGEGTEAFF.